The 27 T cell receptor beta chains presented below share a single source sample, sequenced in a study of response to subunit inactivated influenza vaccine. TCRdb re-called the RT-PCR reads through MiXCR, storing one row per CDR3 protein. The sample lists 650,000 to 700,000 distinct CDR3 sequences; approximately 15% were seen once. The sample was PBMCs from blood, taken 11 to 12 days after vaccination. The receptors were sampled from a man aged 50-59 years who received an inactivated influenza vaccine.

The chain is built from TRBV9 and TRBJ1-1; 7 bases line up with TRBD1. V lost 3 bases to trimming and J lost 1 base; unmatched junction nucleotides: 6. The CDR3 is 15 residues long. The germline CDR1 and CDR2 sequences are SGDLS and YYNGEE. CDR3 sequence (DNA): TGTGCCAGCAGCGCGACAGGGTGGGGGAACACTGAAGCTTTCTTT. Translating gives CASSATGWGNTEAFF.

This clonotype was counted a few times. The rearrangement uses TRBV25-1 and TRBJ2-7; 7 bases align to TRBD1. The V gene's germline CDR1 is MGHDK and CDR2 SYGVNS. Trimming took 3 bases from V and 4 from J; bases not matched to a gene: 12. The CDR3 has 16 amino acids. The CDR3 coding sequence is TGTGCCAGCAGTGATAAAAGACAGGGCCAACCGTACGAGCAGTACTTC. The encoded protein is CASSDKRQGQPYEQYF.

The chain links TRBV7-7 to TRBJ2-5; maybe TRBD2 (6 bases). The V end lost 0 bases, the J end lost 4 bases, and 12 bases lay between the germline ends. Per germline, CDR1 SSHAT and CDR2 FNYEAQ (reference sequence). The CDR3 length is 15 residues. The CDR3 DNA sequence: TGTGCCAGCAGCTTAGCGTTAACTAGCTCAGAGACCCAGTACTTC. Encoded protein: CASSLALTSSETQYF. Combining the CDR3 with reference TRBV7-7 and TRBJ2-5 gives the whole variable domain GAGVSQSPRYKVTKRGQDVTLRCDPISSHATLYWYQQALGQGPEFLTYFNYEAQPDKSGLPSDRFSAERPEGSISTLTIQRTEQRDSAMYRCASSLALTSSETQYFGPGTRLLVL.

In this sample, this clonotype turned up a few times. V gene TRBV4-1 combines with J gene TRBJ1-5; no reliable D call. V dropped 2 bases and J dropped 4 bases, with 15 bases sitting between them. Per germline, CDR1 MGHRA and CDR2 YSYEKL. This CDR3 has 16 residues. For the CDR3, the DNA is TGCGCCAGCAGCCAACCTACCACGGAAATAAATCAGCCCCAGCATTTT. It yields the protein CASSQPTTEINQPQHF.

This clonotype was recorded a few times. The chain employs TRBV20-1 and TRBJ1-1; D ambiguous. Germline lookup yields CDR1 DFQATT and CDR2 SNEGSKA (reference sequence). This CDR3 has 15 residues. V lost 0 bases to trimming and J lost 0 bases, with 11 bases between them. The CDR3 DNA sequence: TGCAGTGCTAGAGATTACAGATATATGAACACTGAAGCTTTCTTT. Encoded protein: CSARDYRYMNTEAFF.

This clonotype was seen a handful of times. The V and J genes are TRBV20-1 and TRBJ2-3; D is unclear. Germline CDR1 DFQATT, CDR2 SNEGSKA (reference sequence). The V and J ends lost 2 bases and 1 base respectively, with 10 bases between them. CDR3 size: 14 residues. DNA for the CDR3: TGCAGTGCTAGACCGCGTTACGGCACAGATACGCAGTATTTT. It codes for CSARPRYGTDTQYF.

The CDR3 DNA sequence: TGTGCCAGCAGCTTAGGACTCGGGACAGCTCTGGGGGAGACCCAGTACTTC. Encoded protein: CASSLGLGTALGETQYF. The chain couples TRBV7-7 to TRBJ2-5, with TRBD1 matching 7 bases. The CDR3 sequence is 17 residues long. Per the germline V gene, CDR1 is SSHAT and CDR2 is FNYEAQ (reference sequence). V dropped 1 base and J dropped 5; count of bases not matched to a gene: 13.

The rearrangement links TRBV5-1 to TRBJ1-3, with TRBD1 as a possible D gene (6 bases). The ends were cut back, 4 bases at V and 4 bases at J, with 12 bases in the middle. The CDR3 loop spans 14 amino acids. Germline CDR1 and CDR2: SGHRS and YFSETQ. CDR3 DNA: TGCGCCAGCAGCCAAGCAGGGGAAGGAAACACCATATATTTT. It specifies CASSQAGEGNTIYF.

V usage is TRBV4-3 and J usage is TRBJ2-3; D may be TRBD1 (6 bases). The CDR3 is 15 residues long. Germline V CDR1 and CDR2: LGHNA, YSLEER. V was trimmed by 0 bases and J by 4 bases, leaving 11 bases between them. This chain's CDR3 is CASSQDLQGPDTQYF. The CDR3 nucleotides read TGCGCCAGCAGCCAAGATCTGCAGGGGCCAGATACGCAGTATTTT.

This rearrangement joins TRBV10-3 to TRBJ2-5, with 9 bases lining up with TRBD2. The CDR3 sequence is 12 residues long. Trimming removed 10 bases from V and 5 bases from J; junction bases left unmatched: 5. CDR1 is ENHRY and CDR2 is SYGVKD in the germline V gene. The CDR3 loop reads CATRAGGETQYF. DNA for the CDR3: TGTGCCACCCGCGCGGGGGGGGAGACCCAGTACTTC.

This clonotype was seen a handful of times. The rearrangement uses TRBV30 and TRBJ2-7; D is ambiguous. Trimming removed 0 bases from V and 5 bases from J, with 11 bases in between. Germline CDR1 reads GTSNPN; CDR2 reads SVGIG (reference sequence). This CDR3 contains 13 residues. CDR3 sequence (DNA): TGTGCCTGGAGTGTAAGCCCTAAACACGAGCAGTACTTC. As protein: CAWSVSPKHEQYF.

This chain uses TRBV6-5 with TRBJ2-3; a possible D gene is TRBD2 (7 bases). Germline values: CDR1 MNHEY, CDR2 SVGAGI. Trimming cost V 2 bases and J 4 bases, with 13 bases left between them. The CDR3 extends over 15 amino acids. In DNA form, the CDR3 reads TGTGCCAGCAGTTACAGGGGGGGGCTGTCAGATACGCAGTATTTT. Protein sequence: CASSYRGGLSDTQYF.

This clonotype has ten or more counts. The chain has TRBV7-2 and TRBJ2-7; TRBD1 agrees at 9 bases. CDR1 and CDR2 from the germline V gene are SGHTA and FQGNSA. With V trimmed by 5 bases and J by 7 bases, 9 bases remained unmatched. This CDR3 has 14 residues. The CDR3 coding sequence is TGTGCCAGCAGCCTAGGGACAGGGATGGGGGAGCAGTACTTC. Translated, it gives CASSLGTGMGEQYF.

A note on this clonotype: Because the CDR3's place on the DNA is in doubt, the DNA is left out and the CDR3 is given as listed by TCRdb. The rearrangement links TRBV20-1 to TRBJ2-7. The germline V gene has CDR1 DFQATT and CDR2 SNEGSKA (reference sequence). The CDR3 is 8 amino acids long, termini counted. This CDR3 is CSAYSCYF.

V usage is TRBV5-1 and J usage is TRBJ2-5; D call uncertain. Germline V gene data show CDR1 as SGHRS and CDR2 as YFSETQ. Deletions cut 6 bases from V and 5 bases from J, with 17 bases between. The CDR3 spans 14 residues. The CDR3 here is CASTHNLDGETQYF. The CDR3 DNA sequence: TGCGCCAGCACCCACAACCTCGATGGGGAGACCCAGTACTTC.

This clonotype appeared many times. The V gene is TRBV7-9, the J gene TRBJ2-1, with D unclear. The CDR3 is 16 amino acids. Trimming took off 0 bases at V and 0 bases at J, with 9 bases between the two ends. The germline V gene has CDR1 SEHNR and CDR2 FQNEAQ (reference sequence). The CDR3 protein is CASSLAGLGSYNEQFF. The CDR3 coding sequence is TGTGCCAGCAGCTTAGCGGGGTTGGGCTCCTACAATGAGCAGTTCTTC. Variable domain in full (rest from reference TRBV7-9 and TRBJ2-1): DTGVSQNPRHKITKRGQNVTFRCDPISEHNRLYWYRQTLGQGPEFLTYFQNEAQLEKSRLLSDRFSAERPKGSFSTLEIQRTEQGDSAMYLCASSLAGLGSYNEQFFGPGTRLTVL.

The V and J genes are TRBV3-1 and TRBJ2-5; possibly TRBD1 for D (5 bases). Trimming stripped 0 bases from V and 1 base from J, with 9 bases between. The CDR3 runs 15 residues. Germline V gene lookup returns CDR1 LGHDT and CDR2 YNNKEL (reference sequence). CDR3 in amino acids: CASSQETVVQETQYF. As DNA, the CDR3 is TGTGCCAGCAGCCAAGAGACAGTTGTCCAAGAGACCCAGTACTTC.

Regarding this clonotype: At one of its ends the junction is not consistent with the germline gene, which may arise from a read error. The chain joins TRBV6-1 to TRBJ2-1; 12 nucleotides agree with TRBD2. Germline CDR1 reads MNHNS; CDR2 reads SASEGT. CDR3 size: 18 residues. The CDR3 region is CTSSASGLAGITYNEQFF. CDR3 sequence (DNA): TGTACCAGCAGTGCCTCGGGACTAGCGGGTATAACCTACAATGAGCAGTTCTTC.

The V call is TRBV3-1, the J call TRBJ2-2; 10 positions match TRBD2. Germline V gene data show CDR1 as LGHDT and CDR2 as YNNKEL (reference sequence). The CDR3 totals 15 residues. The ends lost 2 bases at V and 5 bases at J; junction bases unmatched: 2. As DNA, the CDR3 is TGTGCCAGCAGCCAACCTAGCGGGAGTACCGGGGAGCTGTTTTTT. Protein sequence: CASSQPSGSTGELFF.

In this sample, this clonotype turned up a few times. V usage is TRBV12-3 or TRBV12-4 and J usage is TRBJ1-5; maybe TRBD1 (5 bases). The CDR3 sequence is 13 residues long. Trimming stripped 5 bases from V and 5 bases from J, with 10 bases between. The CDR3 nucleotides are TGTGCCAGCAGTCAGGGTTTTGATCAGCCCCAGCATTTT. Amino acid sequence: CASSQGFDQPQHF.

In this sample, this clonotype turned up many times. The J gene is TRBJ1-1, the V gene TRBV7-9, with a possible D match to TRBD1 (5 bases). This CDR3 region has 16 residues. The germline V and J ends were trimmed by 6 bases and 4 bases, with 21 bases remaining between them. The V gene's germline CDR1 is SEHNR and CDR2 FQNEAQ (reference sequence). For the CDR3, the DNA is TGTGCCAGCAGTCACTATGTGGGCAGGGCGGGCACTGAAGCTTTCTTT. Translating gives CASSHYVGRAGTEAFF.

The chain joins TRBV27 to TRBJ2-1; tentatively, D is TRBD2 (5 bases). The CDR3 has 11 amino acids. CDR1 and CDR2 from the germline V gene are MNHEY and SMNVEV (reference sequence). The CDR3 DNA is TGTGCTGCCGGCCGGAGGCATGAGCAGTTCTTC. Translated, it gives CAAGRRHEQFF.

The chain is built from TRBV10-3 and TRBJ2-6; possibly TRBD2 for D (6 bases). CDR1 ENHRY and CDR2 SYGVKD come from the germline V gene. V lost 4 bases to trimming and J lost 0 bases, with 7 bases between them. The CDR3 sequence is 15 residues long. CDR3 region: CAISAGSSGANVLTF. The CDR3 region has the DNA TGTGCCATCAGTGCCGGGAGCTCTGGGGCCAACGTCCTGACTTTC.

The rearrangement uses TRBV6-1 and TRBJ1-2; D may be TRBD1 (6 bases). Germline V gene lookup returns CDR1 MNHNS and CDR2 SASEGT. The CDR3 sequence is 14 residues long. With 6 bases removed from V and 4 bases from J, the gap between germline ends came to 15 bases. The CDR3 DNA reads TGTGCCAGCAGAGGGGGAGGGGAAACCTATGGCTACACCTTC. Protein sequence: CASRGGGETYGYTF.

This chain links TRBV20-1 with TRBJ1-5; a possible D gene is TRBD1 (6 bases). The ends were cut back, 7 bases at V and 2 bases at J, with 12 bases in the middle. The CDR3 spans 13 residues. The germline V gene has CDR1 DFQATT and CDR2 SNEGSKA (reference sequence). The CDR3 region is CSVTRGGNQPQHF. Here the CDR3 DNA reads TGCAGTGTTACGAGGGGGGGCAATCAGCCCCAGCATTTT.

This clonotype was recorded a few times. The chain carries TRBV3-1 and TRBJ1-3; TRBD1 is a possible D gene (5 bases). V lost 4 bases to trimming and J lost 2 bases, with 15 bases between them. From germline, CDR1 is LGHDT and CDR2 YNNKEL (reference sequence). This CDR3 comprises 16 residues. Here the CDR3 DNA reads TGTGCCAGCAGCCCGCTCGGGGGGATTGCTGGAAACACCATATATTTT. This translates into CASSPLGGIAGNTIYF.

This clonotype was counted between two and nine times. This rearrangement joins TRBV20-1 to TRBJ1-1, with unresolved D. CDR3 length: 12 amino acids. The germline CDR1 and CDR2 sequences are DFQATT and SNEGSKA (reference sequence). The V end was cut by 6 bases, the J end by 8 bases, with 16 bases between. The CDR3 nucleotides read TGCAGTGCGGCGTCCGGGCCAGTCGAAGCTTTCTTT. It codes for CSAASGPVEAFF.